Detailed here is one T cell receptor beta chain. The data were obtained in a study of blood T cell repertoires in COVID-19. Study-wide context: The analysed material was cDNA or gDNA that came from T cells, B-cell-depleted T cells, or PBMCs.

With V trimmed by 2 bases and J by 5 bases, 9 bases remained unmatched. The CDR3 consists of 14 residues. In germline, CDR1 is GTSNPN, CDR2 SVGIG (reference sequence). Participants were placed into cohorts based on the clinical history they reported. Sequenced by immunoSEQ multiplex PCR; TCRdb stores in-frame clones only, minus some. The table shows 150,000 to 200,000 clones, with roughly 84% occurring only once. Sequencing was done on a sample of PBMCs or T cells enriched from blood (not recorded which). The chain combines TRBV30 with TRBJ2-7, with 7 bases fitting TRBD2. The clonotype was recovered from a man aged 45-65 years who had recovered from COVID-19. The CDR3 loop reads CAWSSRGGVDEQYF. The CDR3 DNA follows: TGTGCCTGGAGTAGTAGGGGAGGGGTCGACGAGCAGTACTTC.